The 16 T cell receptor beta chains below all came from one sample that was sequenced in a study of spatial heterogeneity in lung cancer. Notes on the study in general: The study found that expanded intratumoral alpha and beta TCR counts tracked tumor mutation counts.

The antigens these receptors bind are not known. In TCRdb, the 5' RACE reads were re-called with MiXCR into one record per CDR3 protein. Among fewer than 7,500 distinct CDR3 sequences, over 10% were seen once, and the ten largest hold 15% to 17%. Time point noted: sample taken at primary tumor resection. The sample was lung tumor tissue, taken at surgery. The receptors shown here come from a female donor with early-stage non-small cell lung cancer.

This clonotype is categorized as medium-sized. The gene calls are TRBV6-5 and TRBJ2-7; tentatively, D is TRBD1 (6 bases). CDR1 is MNHEY and CDR2 is SVGAGI in the germline V gene. CDR3 length equals 15 residues. Trimming pared 5 bases from V and 2 bases from J, leaving 16 bases between. CDR3 nucleotides: TGTGCCAGCAGTGGCGGACAGCCCTGGGCCTACGAGCAGTACTTC. Translating gives CASSGGQPWAYEQYF.

In its sample, this clonotype is medium-sized. The V gene is TRBV28, the J gene TRBJ1-2; D may be TRBD1 (6 bases). CDR3 size: 15 residues. Trimming removed 5 bases at V and 8 bases at J, with 21 bases between. The germline V gene encodes CDR1 MDHEN and CDR2 SYDVKM. The CDR3 coding sequence is TGTGCCAGCAGTCCGACAACCGGGACAAAGGAAGGCTACACCTTC. This translates into CASSPTTGTKEGYTF.

This clonotype occurred many times. V gene TRBV18 combines with J gene TRBJ2-3; D uncertain. The CDR3 runs to 14 residues. Germline lookup yields CDR1 KGHSH and CDR2 LQKENI. Between the trimmed V and J ends, which lost 3 bases and 4 bases, there was a span of 11 bases. DNA of the CDR3: TGTGCCAGCTCACCGACTTCTCTGGCAGATACGCAGTATTTT. The encoded protein is CASSPTSLADTQYF.

By frequency in the sample, this clonotype is medium-sized. The rearrangement links TRBV4-1 to TRBJ2-1; the match to TRBD2 covers 12 bases. Germline-derived CDR1 and CDR2 are MGHRA and YSYEKL. The CDR3 covers 17 residues. The junction had 7 bases not matched to a gene; V was cut back by 2 bases and J by 5 bases. CDR3 DNA: TGCGCCAGCAGCCAACCTGGACTAGCGGGACCTGACAATGAGCAGTTCTTC. This gives the protein CASSQPGLAGPDNEQFF.

This chain links TRBV28 with TRBJ2-7; tentatively, D is TRBD1 or TRBD2 (5 bases each). V shed 6 bases and J shed 2 bases, with 11 bases lying between them. This CDR3 has 13 residues. Germline V CDR1 and CDR2: MDHEN, SYDVKM. The CDR3: CASRPGAAYEQYF. CDR3 DNA sequence: TGTGCCAGCAGACCCGGGGCAGCCTACGAGCAGTACTTC.

This clonotype is medium-sized within its sample. This chain joins TRBV4-3 and TRBJ2-1; D unresolved. The V gene's germline CDR1 is LGHNA and CDR2 YSLEER. This CDR3 has 14 residues. Trimming pared 5 bases from V and 5 bases from J, leaving 13 bases between. The DNA of the CDR3 is TGCGCCAGCAGCTCCGGGCTATCCCACAATGAGCAGTTCTTC. Protein sequence: CASSSGLSHNEQFF.

By share, this clonotype ranks as medium-sized (0.01 to 0.1%). The CDR3 loop reads CASSLGDDTQYF. The CDR3 DNA reads TGTGCCAGCAGCTTAGGAGATGATACGCAGTATTTT. The chain carries TRBV7-3 and TRBJ2-3; the D is unclear. This CDR3 contains 12 residues. The V gene's germline CDR1 is SGHTA and CDR2 FQGTGA. With 2 bases removed from V and 6 bases from J, the gap between germline ends came to 6 bases.

This clonotype was found a few times. The rearrangement links TRBV12-3 or TRBV12-4 to TRBJ2-1; D gene unclear. V was clipped by 3 bases and J by 7 bases, with 19 bases between them. CDR3 length: 16 amino acids. The CDR3 sequence is CASSFLLGSYRNEQFF. The CDR3 coding sequence is TGTGCCAGCAGTTTTCTATTGGGGTCCTATAGGAATGAGCAGTTCTTC.

The chain uses TRBV7-2 and TRBJ2-7, with D hard to call. V lost 4 bases and J lost 0, with 10 bases in between. The CDR3 loop spans 14 amino acids. Germline V gene sequence: CDR1 SGHTA, CDR2 FQGNSA. The CDR3 DNA is TGTGCCAGCAGCTCGAATAGAGACTCCTACGAGCAGTACTTC. Residues: CASSSNRDSYEQYF. The full variable domain, in which reference TRBV7-2 and TRBJ2-7 provide the parts outside the CDR3, is GAGVSQSPSNKVTEKGKDVELRCDPISGHTALYWYRQSLGQGLEFLIYFQGNSAPDKSGLPSDRFSAERTGGSVSTLTIQRTQQEDSAVYLCASSSNRDSYEQYFGPGTRLTVT.

The table lists this clonotype with many counts. This chain connects TRBV5-5 to TRBJ2-3; D is unclear. The germline V gene has CDR1 SGHKS and CDR2 YYEKEE (reference sequence). V gave up 4 bases and J gave up 9 bases, with 15 bases separating them. This CDR3 is built from 13 residues. CDR3 loop: CASSPTVERTQYF. Here the CDR3 DNA reads TGTGCCAGCAGCCCGACGGTAGAGAGGACGCAGTATTTT.

The V call is TRBV11-2, the J call TRBJ2-3, with a tentative D call TRBD2 (5 bases). The CDR3 loop spans 14 amino acids. CDR1 and CDR2 from the germline V gene are SGHAT and FQNNGV. In DNA form, the CDR3 reads TGTTCTACCCAACTAGAGACTAAGCTGGGTACGCAGTATTTT. Its translation is CSTQLETKLGTQYF.

This clonotype was recorded at least ten times. For the CDR3, the DNA is TGTGCCATCAGTGAGGCAAGGGGGCGCATCTACAATGAGCAGTTCTTC. Its protein product is CAISEARGRIYNEQFF. The chain links TRBV10-3 to TRBJ2-1; TRBD1 aligns across 7 bases. The CDR3 extends over 16 amino acids. Germline V CDR1 and CDR2: ENHRY, SYGVKD. V lost 2 bases, J lost 3 bases, and 7 bases stayed unmatched.

By frequency in the sample, this clonotype is hyperexpanded (1% or more). The J gene is TRBJ2-5, the V gene TRBV18, with a possible D match to TRBD2 (6 bases). Trimming left V 3 bases short and J 5 bases short, with 10 bases between. The CDR3 has 13 residues. Germline CDR1 reads KGHSH; CDR2 reads LQKENI. The CDR3 DNA is TGTGCCAGCTCACCCGGAGGAGGGGAGACCCAGTACTTC. Protein product: CASSPGGGETQYF.

This clonotype has just a few counts. The rearrangement uses TRBV10-3 and TRBJ2-7, with 8 bases identical to TRBD1. The germline V gene encodes CDR1 ENHRY and CDR2 SYGVKD. The CDR3 is 12 residues long. The trim removed 6 bases at V and 6 bases at J, leaving 4 bases unmatched. In DNA form, the CDR3 reads TGTGCCATCAGCCAAGACAGGGGCGAGCAGTACTTC. As protein: CAISQDRGEQYF.

The chain uses TRBV11-2 and TRBJ1-4; unclear D gene. This CDR3 has 15 amino acids. Trimming took off 0 bases at V and 4 bases at J, with 9 bases between the two ends. Germline values: CDR1 SGHAT, CDR2 FQNNGV. The CDR3 region has the DNA TGTGCCAGCAGCTTAGACCACAGACTTAATGAAAAACTGTTTTTT. Translating it yields CASSLDHRLNEKLFF.

This clonotype has a handful of counts. The chain joins TRBV30 to TRBJ2-3; TRBD2 matches 7 bases. CDR3 length equals 16 residues. The germline V gene has CDR1 GTSNPN and CDR2 SVGIG (reference sequence). V trimming: 2 bases; J trimming: 1 base; junction bases outside the gene matches: 9. CDR3: CAWSWAAGEGTDTQYF. In DNA form, the CDR3 reads TGTGCCTGGAGTTGGGCGGCGGGAGAGGGCACAGATACGCAGTATTTT.